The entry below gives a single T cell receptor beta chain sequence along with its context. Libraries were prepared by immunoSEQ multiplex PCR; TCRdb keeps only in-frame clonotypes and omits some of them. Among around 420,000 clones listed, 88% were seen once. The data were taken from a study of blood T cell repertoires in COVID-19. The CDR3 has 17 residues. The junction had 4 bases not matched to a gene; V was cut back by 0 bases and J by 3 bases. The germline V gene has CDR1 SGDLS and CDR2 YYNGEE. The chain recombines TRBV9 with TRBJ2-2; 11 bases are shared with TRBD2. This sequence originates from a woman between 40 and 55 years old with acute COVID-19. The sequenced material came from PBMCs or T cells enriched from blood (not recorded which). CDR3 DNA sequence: TGTGCCAGCAGCGTAGAGTTAGCGGGGGGGCACACCGGGGAGCTGTTTTTT. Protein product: CASSVELAGGHTGELFF.